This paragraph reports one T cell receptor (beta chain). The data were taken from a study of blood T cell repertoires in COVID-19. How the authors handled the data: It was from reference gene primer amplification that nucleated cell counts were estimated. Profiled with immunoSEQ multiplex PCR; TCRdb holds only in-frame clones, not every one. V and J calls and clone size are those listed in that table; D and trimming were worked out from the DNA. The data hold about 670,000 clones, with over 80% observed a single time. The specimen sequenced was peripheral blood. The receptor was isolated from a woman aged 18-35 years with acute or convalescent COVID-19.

In DNA form, the CDR3 reads TGTGCCAGCAGCTTAGGGAGGGGGCTCAACGAGCAGTACTTC. Its protein product is CASSLGRGLNEQYF. V gene TRBV7-9 combines with J gene TRBJ2-7, with D possibly TRBD1 on 7 matching bases. Germline assignment: CDR1 SEHNR and CDR2 FQNEAQ (reference sequence). The length of the CDR3 is 14 residues. Deletions cut 1 base from V and 5 bases from J, with 12 bases between.